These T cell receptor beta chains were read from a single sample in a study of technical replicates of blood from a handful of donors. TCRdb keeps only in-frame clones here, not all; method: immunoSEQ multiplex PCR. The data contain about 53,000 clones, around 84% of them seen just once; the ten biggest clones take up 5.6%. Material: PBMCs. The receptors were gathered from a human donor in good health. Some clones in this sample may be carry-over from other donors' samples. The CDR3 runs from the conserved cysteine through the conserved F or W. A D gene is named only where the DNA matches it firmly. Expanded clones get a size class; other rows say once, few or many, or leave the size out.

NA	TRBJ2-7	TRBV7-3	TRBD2	CASRSSGSYEQYF	TGTGCCAGCAGGTCTAGCGGGAGCTACGAGCAGTACTTC
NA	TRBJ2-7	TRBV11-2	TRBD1	CASSGYRDRSSYEQYF	TGTGCCAGCAGCGGATACCGGGACAGAAGCTCCTACGAGCAGTACTTC
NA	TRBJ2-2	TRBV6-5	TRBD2	CASRLGGANTGELFF	TGTGCCAGCAGGCTGGGGGGGGCGAACACCGGGGAGCTGTTTTTT
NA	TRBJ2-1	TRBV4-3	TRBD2	CASSQGLAGTYNEQFF	TGCGCCAGCAGCCAAGGGCTAGCGGGCACCTACAATGAGCAGTTCTTC
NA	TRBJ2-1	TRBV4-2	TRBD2	CASSPQTSGSPGDEQFF	TGTGCCAGCAGCCCCCAGACTAGCGGGAGCCCGGGGGATGAGCAGTTCTTC
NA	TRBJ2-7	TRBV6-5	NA	CASSSRGGMAREQYF	TGTGCCAGCAGTTCCCGGGGCGGGATGGCTAGGGAGCAGTACTTC
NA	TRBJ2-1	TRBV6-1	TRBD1	CASSARGQGSNEQFF	TGTGCCAGCAGTGCGAGAGGACAGGGCTCGAATGAGCAGTTCTTC
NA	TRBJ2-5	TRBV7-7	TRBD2	CASAGTSGRETQYF	TGTGCCAGTGCGGGGACTAGCGGTCGGGAGACCCAGTACTTC
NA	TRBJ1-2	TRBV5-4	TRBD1	CASSSGQGISYGYTF	TGTGCCAGCAGCTCCGGACAGGGGATTTCATATGGCTACACCTTC
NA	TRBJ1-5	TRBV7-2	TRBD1	CASSPRTGSNQPQHF	TGTGCCAGCAGCCCCAGGACAGGGAGCAATCAGCCCCAGCATTTT
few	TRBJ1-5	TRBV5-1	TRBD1	CASSLEGGEQPQHF	TGCGCCAGCAGCTTGGAAGGGGGCGAACAGCCCCAGCATTTT
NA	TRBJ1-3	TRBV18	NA	CASSPAGSRNTIYF	TGTGCCAGCTCACCCGCGGGGAGTAGAAACACCATATATTTT
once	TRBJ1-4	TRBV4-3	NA	CASSQVGPGNEKLFF	TGCGCCAGCAGCCAAGTGGGGCCCGGAAATGAAAAACTGTTTTTT
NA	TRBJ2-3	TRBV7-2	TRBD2	CASSLSLAGRTDTQYF	TGTGCCAGCAGCTTAAGCCTAGCGGGCCGCACAGATACGCAGTATTTT
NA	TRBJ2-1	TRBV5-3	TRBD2	CARSKGLAGYNEQFF	TGTGCCAGAAGCAAGGGACTAGCGGGTTACAATGAGCAGTTCTTC
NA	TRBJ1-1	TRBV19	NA	CASSGRGTEAFF	TGTGCCAGTAGCGGCCGCGGCACTGAAGCTTTCTTT
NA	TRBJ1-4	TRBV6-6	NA	CASSLSGGEKLFF	TGTGCCAGCAGTCTATCTGGGGGGGAAAAACTGTTTTTT
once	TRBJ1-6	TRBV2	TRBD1	CAMGQAYNSPLHF	TGTGCCATGGGACAGGCCTATAATTCACCCCTCCACTTT
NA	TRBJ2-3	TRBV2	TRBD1	CASSVRDRDTQYF	TGTGCCAGCAGTGTCCGGGACAGGGATACGCAGTATTTT
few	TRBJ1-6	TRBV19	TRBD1	CASSISAGGFYNSPLHF	TGTGCCAGTAGTATATCGGCAGGGGGCTTCTATAATTCACCCCTCCACTTT
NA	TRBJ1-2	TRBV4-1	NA	CASSTPATGAYGYTF	TGCGCCAGCAGCACACCCGCGACAGGCGCCTATGGCTACACCTTC
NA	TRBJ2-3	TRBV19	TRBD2	CASSIGRGVTDTQYF	TGTGCCAGTAGTATCGGGCGGGGGGTCACAGATACGCAGTATTTT
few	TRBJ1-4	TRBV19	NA	CASSTQGQNEKLFF	TGTGCCAGTAGTACTCAGGGACAAAATGAAAAACTGTTTTTT
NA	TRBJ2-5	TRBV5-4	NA	CASTLDTGQETQYF	TGTGCCAGCACCCTGGACACCGGCCAAGAGACCCAGTACTTC
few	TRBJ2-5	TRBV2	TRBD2	CASSWTSGGAGQETQYF	TGTGCCAGCAGTTGGACTAGCGGGGGGGCGGGGCAAGAGACCCAGTACTTC